This TCR beta chain was captured by sequencing in a study of blood T cell repertoires in COVID-19. Study overall: Both acute and convalescent COVID-19 samples were obtained from the United States, Italy and Spain. PBMCs, B-cell-depleted T cells, or T cells were the source of the cDNA or gDNA that made up the material.

V gave up 2 bases and J gave up 7 bases, with 18 bases separating them. Germline loops: CDR1 SGHDT, CDR2 YYEEEE. CDR3 size: 15 residues. In the authors' workflow: Estimated nucleated cell counts came from reference gene primer amplification. Sequencing used immunoSEQ multiplex PCR; TCRdb keeps in-frame clones, though not all of them. That table gives V, J and clone size, and the DNA gave D and trimming. The table records 90,000 or so clones, roughly 90% of them present only once. What was sequenced was peripheral blood. The rearrangement joins TRBV5-6 to TRBJ1-2; D gene uncertain. The TCR originated in a man in his 60s with COVID-19, enrolled during active disease. This CDR3 is CASSFFLLAQRGYTF. CDR3 nucleotides: TGTGCCAGCAGCTTTTTTCTATTGGCCCAGCGTGGCTACACCTTC.